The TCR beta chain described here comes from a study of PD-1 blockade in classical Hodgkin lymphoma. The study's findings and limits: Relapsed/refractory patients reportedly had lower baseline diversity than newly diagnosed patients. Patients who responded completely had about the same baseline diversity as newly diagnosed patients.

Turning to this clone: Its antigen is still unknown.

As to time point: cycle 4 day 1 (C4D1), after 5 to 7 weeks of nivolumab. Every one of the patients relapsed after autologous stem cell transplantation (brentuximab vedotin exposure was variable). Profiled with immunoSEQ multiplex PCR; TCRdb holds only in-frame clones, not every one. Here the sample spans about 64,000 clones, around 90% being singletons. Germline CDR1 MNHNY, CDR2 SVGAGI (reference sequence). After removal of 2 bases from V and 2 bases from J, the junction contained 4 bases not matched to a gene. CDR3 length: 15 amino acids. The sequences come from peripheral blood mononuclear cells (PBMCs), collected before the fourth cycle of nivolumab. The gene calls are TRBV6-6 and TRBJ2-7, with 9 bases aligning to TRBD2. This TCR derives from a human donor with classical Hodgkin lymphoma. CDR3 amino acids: CASSYRRGGAYEQYF. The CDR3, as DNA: TGTGCCAGCAGTTACAGGCGGGGGGGGGCCTACGAGCAGTACTTC.